What follows are 29 T cell receptor beta chains derived from one specimen sequenced in a study of blood T cell repertoires in COVID-19. Libraries were prepared by immunoSEQ multiplex PCR; TCRdb keeps only in-frame clonotypes and omits some of them. The repertoire has 150,000 to 200,000 clones, roughly 79% of them found once; the top ten carry roughly 28%. Sequencing was done on a sample of peripheral blood. These receptors were obtained from a woman between 70 and 85 years old with acute or convalescent COVID-19.

This clone was seen only once. The J gene is TRBJ2-6, the V gene TRBV14; D perhaps matches TRBD1 (5 bases). CDR3 length equals 16 residues. Germline CDR1 reads SGHDN; CDR2 reads FVKESK. The ends were cut back, 1 base at V and 3 bases at J, with 10 bases in the middle. CDR3 bases: TGTGCCAGCAGCCAAGCCAGGGCGCGTGGGGCCAACGTCCTGACTTTC. The encoded protein is CASSQARARGANVLTF. Full variable domain (outside the CDR3, taken from reference TRBV14 and TRBJ2-6): EAGVTQFPSHSVIEKGQTVTLRCDPISGHDNLYWYRRVMGKEIKFLLHFVKESKQDESGMPNNRFLAERTGGTYSTLKVQPAELEDSGVYFCASSQARARGANVLTFGAGSRLTVL.

Comments on this clone: The limits of the CDR3 on the DNA are not certain, so only TCRdb's listed CDR3 is given. The rearrangement uses TRBV29-1 and TRBJ2-1; TRBD2, the D gene given by the table, was not confirmed from the DNA. Termini included, the CDR3 measures 20 amino acids. Germline V gene data show CDR1 as SQVTM and CDR2 as ANQGSEA. CDR3 protein: CSVDFSMTSGRLSGLNEQFF.

This clone has only a few counts. The rearrangement joins TRBV19 to TRBJ2-2; TRBD2 is a possible D gene (5 bases). Between the trimmed V and J ends, which lost 4 bases and 6 bases, there was a span of 12 bases. Germline loops: CDR1 LNHDA, CDR2 SQIVND (reference sequence). This CDR3 contains 14 residues. DNA of the CDR3: TGTGCCAGTAGTACACGCCGAGGGTCCGGGGAGCTGTTTTTT. Residues: CASSTRRGSGELFF.

V is TRBV30 and J is TRBJ1-2, with TRBD1 as a possible D gene (6 bases). V dropped 0 bases and J dropped 8 bases, with 13 bases sitting between them. CDR1 GTSNPN and CDR2 SVGIG come from the germline V gene (reference sequence). The CDR3 loop spans 13 amino acids. The CDR3 nucleotides read TGTGCCTGGAGTGTAAGCCACAGGGACGGCTACACCTTC. Encoded protein: CAWSVSHRDGYTF.

V and J are TRBV3-1 (or the pseudogene TRBV3-2) and TRBJ2-6, with 7 bases identical to TRBD1. This CDR3 region has 18 residues. The germline CDR1 and CDR2 sequences are LGHDT and YNNKEL (reference sequence). V lost 1 base and J lost 4; bases outside the gene matches: 10. The CDR3 loop reads CASSQVPGGLGGANVLTF. In DNA, the CDR3 is TGTGCCAGCAGCCAAGTGCCAGGGGGTTTGGGAGGGGCCAACGTCCTGACTTTC.

In its sample, this clone was seen a few times. The chain recombines TRBV27 with TRBJ1-5; D is undetermined. The germline CDR1 and CDR2 sequences are MNHEY and SMNVEV (reference sequence). V lost 4 bases and J lost 3, with 4 bases in between. This CDR3 comprises 12 residues. CDR3 sequence (DNA): TGTGCCAGCAGTTCAGTCAATCAGCCCCAGCATTTT. This sequence encodes CASSSVNQPQHF.

This rearrangement joins TRBV19 to TRBJ2-7; no definite D call. Per the germline V gene, CDR1 is LNHDA and CDR2 is SQIVND (reference sequence). The ends were cut back, 5 bases at V and 3 bases at J, with 11 bases in the middle. CDR3 length: 13 amino acids. The CDR3 sequence: CASSARSDYEQYF. CDR3 nucleotide sequence: TGTGCCAGTAGTGCCAGGTCGGACTACGAGCAGTACTTC.

The V call is TRBV4-1, the J call TRBJ2-2; tentative D call: TRBD2 (6 bases). Trimming took 1 base from V and 7 from J, leaving 16 bases between them. Germline CDR1 and CDR2: MGHRA and YSYEKL. The CDR3 is 16 amino acids. CDR3 sequence reads: CASSQGSGLDDGELFF. CDR3 DNA sequence: TGCGCCAGCAGCCAAGGATCGGGACTGGATGACGGGGAGCTGTTTTTT.

The V gene is TRBV4-1, the J gene TRBJ1-1, with D possibly being TRBD1 (5 bases). Trimming left V 4 bases short and J 1 base short, with 10 bases between. Germline V lookup: CDR1 MGHRA, CDR2 YSYEKL. The CDR3 runs 14 residues. This chain's CDR3 is CASSPQQGNTEAFF. CDR3 coding DNA: TGCGCCAGCAGCCCCCAGCAGGGGAACACTGAAGCTTTCTTT.

V usage is TRBV2 and J usage is TRBJ2-2; 7 bases align to TRBD2. Germline V gene lookup returns CDR1 SNHLY and CDR2 FYNNEI. Trimming took 5 bases from V and 2 from J; bases not matched to a gene: 2. The CDR3 is 14 amino acids. The CDR3 here is CASSTSVNTGELFF. CDR3 nucleotide sequence: TGTGCCAGCAGTACTAGCGTAAACACCGGGGAGCTGTTTTTT.

The chain links TRBV4-2 to TRBJ1-6; 8 bases match TRBD1. Per germline, CDR1 LGHNA and CDR2 YNFKEQ. The CDR3 runs to 18 residues. Germline trimming cut 0 bases from V and 2 bases from J; bases unmatched to any gene: 6. The CDR3 DNA reads TGTGCCAGCAGCCAAGACTACAGGACAGGGACCTATAATTCACCCCTCCACTTT. Protein product: CASSQDYRTGTYNSPLHF.

This clone showed up just a few times. The chain has TRBV4-2 and TRBJ2-1; a possible D gene is TRBD2 (6 bases). The CDR3 runs 15 residues. Germline V gene lookup returns CDR1 LGHNA and CDR2 YNFKEQ. V shed 3 bases and J shed 5 bases, with 14 bases lying between them. DNA for the CDR3: TGTGCCAGCAGCCACGAGCTAGCGAGTAACAATGAGCAGTTCTTC. It yields the protein CASSHELASNNEQFF.

This chain connects TRBV6-2 or TRBV6-3 to TRBJ1-5; D remains ambiguous. Trimming left V 2 bases short and J 4 bases short, with 9 bases between. CDR3 size: 14 residues. Germline loops: CDR1 MNHEY, CDR2 SVGEGT. In DNA form, the CDR3 reads TGTGCCAGCAGTTACAACTACTATAATCAGCCCCAGCATTTT. This gives the protein CASSYNYYNQPQHF.

This clone was seen a few times. J is TRBJ2-1 and V is TRBV7-3, with D tentatively TRBD2 (5 bases). V shed 5 bases and J shed 3 bases, with 8 bases lying between them. The CDR3 is made up of 13 amino acids. Germline values: CDR1 SGHTA, CDR2 FQGTGA. The CDR3 is CASSRGLYNEQFF. CDR3 sequence (DNA): TGTGCCAGCAGCCGGGGTCTCTACAATGAGCAGTTCTTC.

This chain links TRBV7-9 with TRBJ2-7; tentatively, D is TRBD2 (5 bases). V dropped 1 base and J dropped 12 bases, with 16 bases sitting between them. The CDR3 length is 13 residues. Germline V lookup: CDR1 SEHNR, CDR2 FQNEAQ (reference sequence). CDR3 amino acids: CASSLDQMERVYF. CDR3 in DNA: TGTGCCAGCAGCTTAGATCAGATGGAGAGGGTGTACTTC.

The chain has TRBV6-4 and TRBJ1-1, with D hard to call. From germline, CDR1 is MRHNA and CDR2 SNTAGT. Trimming took off 6 bases at V and 6 bases at J, with 14 bases between the two ends. This CDR3 is built from 13 residues. As DNA, the CDR3 is TGTGCCAGCAGCGAGCGAATTGGCGCTGAAGCTTTCTTT. It encodes CASSERIGAEAFF.

The rearrangement links TRBV18 to TRBJ2-1; TRBD2 matches at 12 bases. J lost 5 bases, V lost 6 bases, and 8 bases had no gene match. The length of the CDR3 is 16 residues. CDR1 and CDR2 (germline): KGHSH, LQKENI. CDR3: CASSQDWTSGNNEQFF. CDR3 nucleotide sequence: TGTGCCAGCTCCCAAGACTGGACTAGCGGGAACAATGAGCAGTTCTTC.

V is TRBV15 and J is TRBJ2-3; 7 bases map to TRBD1. The germline CDR1 and CDR2 sequences are LNHNV and YYDKDF (reference sequence). This CDR3 has 17 amino acids. The junction had 13 bases not matched to a gene; V was cut back by 5 bases and J by 2 bases. In DNA, the CDR3 is TGTGCCACCAGCCGAATTACCAGACAGGGTAACACAGATACGCAGTATTTT. Protein product: CATSRITRQGNTDTQYF.

CDR3 nucleotides: TGTGCCAGCAGAGCGGAGGGAGGTCTCGGCACTGAAGCTTTCTTT. Translation gives CASRAEGGLGTEAFF. This rearrangement joins TRBV6-4 to TRBJ1-1; D is uncertain. Deletions cut 6 bases from V and 4 bases from J, with 18 bases between. This CDR3 comprises 15 residues. Germline CDR1 reads MRHNA; CDR2 reads SNTAGT.

Regarding this clone: Additional DNA sequences in this sample encode the identical CDR3. CDR3 DNA sequence: TGTGCCAGCAGCGTAGGACAGGGTTCATACAATGAGCAGTTCTTC. This codes for CASSVGQGSYNEQFF. V and J are TRBV9 and TRBJ2-1, with 7 positions matching TRBD1. V was pared by 0 bases and J by 4 bases, with 4 bases of the junction left unmatched. Germline CDR1 SGDLS, CDR2 YYNGEE. This CDR3 has 15 amino acids.

The rearrangement uses TRBV10-3 and TRBJ2-3, with TRBD2 matching 10 bases. V gave up 3 bases and J gave up 4 bases; unmatched junction bases: 4. Per the germline V gene, CDR1 is ENHRY and CDR2 is SYGVKD. The CDR3 covers 15 residues. This chain's CDR3 is CAISDALAGADTQYF. DNA of the CDR3: TGTGCCATCAGTGACGCGCTAGCGGGAGCAGATACGCAGTATTTT.

This chain uses TRBV18 with TRBJ2-3; D perhaps matches TRBD2 (6 bases). The V end lost 0 bases, the J end lost 3 bases, and 13 bases lay between the germline ends. In germline, CDR1 is KGHSH, CDR2 LQKENI. CDR3 length equals 16 residues. CDR3 region: CASSPPSGGLTDTQYF. The CDR3 bases are TGTGCCAGCTCACCACCATCTGGGGGGTTGACAGATACGCAGTATTTT.

V and J are TRBV9 and TRBJ2-7, with TRBD2 identical over 10 bases. Germline V gene sequence: CDR1 SGDLS, CDR2 YYNGEE. This CDR3 is built from 15 residues. Trimming at V came to 4 bases and at J to 5 bases, leaving 9 bases not matched to a gene. The CDR3 protein is CASSRLTGTSDEQYF. For the CDR3, the DNA is TGTGCCAGCAGCCGGCTGACAGGGACTAGCGACGAGCAGTACTTC.

This chain links TRBV4-2 with TRBJ2-7; 7 nucleotides match TRBD2. The CDR3 consists of 15 residues. Unmatched junction bases numbered 4, after V lost 0 bases and J lost 2 bases. CDR1 is LGHNA and CDR2 is YNFKEQ in the germline V gene. CDR3 protein: CASSQELSGAYEQYF. CDR3 in DNA: TGTGCCAGCAGCCAAGAACTAAGCGGGGCCTACGAGCAGTACTTC.

The chain couples TRBV19 to TRBJ2-7; TRBD2 might be the D (5 bases). The CDR3 sequence is 13 residues long. Trimming shortened V by 10 bases and J by 0 bases, and 13 bases separated the two germline ends. CDR1 and CDR2 from the germline V gene are LNHDA and SQIVND (reference sequence). Here the CDR3 DNA reads TGTGCCACCAAGCTAGCATCCTCCTACGAGCAGTACTTC. Translated: CATKLASSYEQYF.

The rearrangement joins TRBV24-1 to TRBJ2-2, with TRBD2 identical over 13 bases. V gave up 6 bases and J gave up 4 bases; unmatched junction bases: 7. This CDR3 is built from 17 residues. CDR1 is KGHDR, CDR2 SFDVKD, per germline. Here the CDR3 DNA reads TGTGCCACCAGTTCCGGGACTAGCGGGATTCTCACCGGGGAGCTGTTTTTT. Residues: CATSSGTSGILTGELFF.

The chain carries TRBV19 and TRBJ2-1; D call uncertain. V lost 0 bases to trimming and J lost 9 bases, with 12 bases between them. CDR1 LNHDA and CDR2 SQIVND come from the germline V gene (reference sequence). This CDR3 has 14 amino acids. CDR3 sequence: CASSIDYIPGEQFF. CDR3 coding DNA: TGTGCCAGTAGTATAGATTACATCCCAGGTGAGCAGTTCTTC.

The count of this clone is one. The CDR3 here is CASSLVLGGETQYF. The CDR3 nucleotides are TGTGCCAGCAGCTTAGTTCTAGGTGGGGAGACCCAGTACTTC. This chain uses TRBV7-9 with TRBJ2-5; D remains ambiguous. There are 14 residues in the CDR3. V lost 1 base and J 5 bases, leaving 11 bases between the germline ends. The germline CDR1 and CDR2 sequences are SEHNR and FQNEAQ (reference sequence).

The genes are TRBV19 and TRBJ1-4, with 7 nucleotides matching TRBD1. CDR3 length: 14 amino acids. V gave up 7 bases and J gave up 5 bases; unmatched junction bases: 7. Germline V gene sequence: CDR1 LNHDA, CDR2 SQIVND (reference sequence). The CDR3 DNA is TGTGCCAGTAACCGGGGACAGATAAATGAAAAACTGTTTTTT. Its protein is CASNRGQINEKLFF. The full variable domain, completed using reference TRBV19 and TRBJ1-4, is DGGITQSPKYLFRKEGQNVTLSCEQNLNHDAMYWYRQDPGQGLRLIYYSQIVNDFQKGDIAEGYSVSREKKESFPLTVTSAQKNPTAFYLCASNRGQINEKLFFGSGTQLSVL.